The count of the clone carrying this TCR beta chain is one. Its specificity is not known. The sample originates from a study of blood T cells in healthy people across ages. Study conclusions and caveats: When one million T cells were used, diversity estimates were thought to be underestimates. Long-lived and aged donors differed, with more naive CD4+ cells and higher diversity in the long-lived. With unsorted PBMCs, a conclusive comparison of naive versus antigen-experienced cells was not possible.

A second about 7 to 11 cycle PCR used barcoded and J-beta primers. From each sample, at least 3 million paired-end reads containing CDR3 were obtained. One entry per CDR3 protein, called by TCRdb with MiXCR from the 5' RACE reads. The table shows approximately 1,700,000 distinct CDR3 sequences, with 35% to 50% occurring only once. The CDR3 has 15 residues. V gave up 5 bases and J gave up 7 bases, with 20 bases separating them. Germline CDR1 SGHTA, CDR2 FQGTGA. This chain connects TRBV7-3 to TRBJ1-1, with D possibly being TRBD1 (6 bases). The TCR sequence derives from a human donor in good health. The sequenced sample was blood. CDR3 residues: CASSPFRDMKDEAFF. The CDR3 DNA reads TGTGCCAGCAGCCCATTTAGGGACATGAAGGATGAAGCTTTCTTT.